Below are 6 T cell receptor beta chains sequenced from a single sample in a study of T-cell reconstitution after alpha-beta-depleted transplantation in children. TCRbeta library preparation incorporated unique molecular identifiers. TCRdb reanalysed the PCR reads using MiXCR and keeps one entry per CDR3 protein. The table lists 200,000 or so distinct CDR3 sequences, roughly 6.3% of them singletons. The sample in question was PBMCs, obtained before TCRalphabeta/CD19-depleted stem cell transplant. Receptors were obtained from a girl less than two years old with combined immunodeficiency, due to receive a stem cell transplant.

This clonotype was picked up many times. The V call is TRBV4-3, the J call TRBJ1-2, with 10 bases that match TRBD1. This CDR3 comprises 15 residues. V shed 0 bases, J shed 8 bases, and the junction held 6 bases outside the gene matches. The germline V gene encodes CDR1 LGHNA and CDR2 YSLEER. CDR3 sequence: CASSQDSGTGEGYTF. CDR3 bases: TGCGCCAGCAGCCAAGATTCCGGGACAGGGGAAGGCTACACCTTC.

This clonotype was detected many times. The chain combines TRBV28 with TRBJ2-4; unclear D gene. This CDR3 is 15 amino acids long. Trimming shortened V by 3 bases and J by 1 base, and 10 bases separated the two germline ends. Germline V gene data show CDR1 as MDHEN and CDR2 as SYDVKM. The CDR3, as DNA: TGTGCCAGCAGTTTCCTGGACGCGGCCAAAAACATTCAGTACTTC. It specifies CASSFLDAAKNIQYF.

This clonotype was counted at least ten times. The chain recombines TRBV9 with TRBJ2-1; 9 bases are a match to TRBD2. Germline trimming cut 4 bases from V and 2 bases from J; bases unmatched to any gene: 7. This CDR3 region has 16 residues. CDR1 is SGDLS and CDR2 is YYNGEE in the germline V gene. CDR3 DNA sequence: TGTGCCAGCAGCCCTAGCGGGATCTACCCCTACAATGAGCAGTTCTTC. Protein: CASSPSGIYPYNEQFF.

This clonotype was observed at least ten times. At one of its ends the junction is not consistent with the germline gene, which may arise from a read error. The CDR3 DNA reads TGTGCCAGCAGCTTAGTGGGTTTAGAGGGGCAGTTC. Amino acid sequence: CASSLVGLEGQF. This rearrangement joins TRBV11-3 to TRBJ2-1, with D tentatively TRBD1 or TRBD2 (5 bases each). Germline values: CDR1 SGHNT, CDR2 YENEEA. The CDR3 consists of 12 residues.

Turning to this clonotype: A much larger clone lies a single base off, so this may be a read error. This sequence joins TRBV5-1 and TRBJ2-5; D gene uncertain. The CDR3 is 14 residues long. Germline CDR1 SGHRS, CDR2 YFSETQ. CDR3 sequence reads: CASSSAGQVEIQYF. In DNA, the CDR3 is TGCGCCAGCAGCTCGGCCGGGCAGGTGGAGATCCAGTACTTC.

This clonotype was picked up a small number of times. The chain employs TRBV30 and TRBJ2-1; TRBD1 aligns across 9 bases. Germline V gene data show CDR1 as GTSNPN and CDR2 as SVGIG (reference sequence). V was pared by 3 bases and J by 8 bases, with 8 bases of the junction left unmatched. The CDR3 runs to 14 residues. CDR3 region: CAWSTGTGLDEQFF. Here the CDR3 DNA reads TGTGCCTGGAGCACCGGGACAGGGCTCGATGAGCAGTTCTTC.